The subject of this entry is one T cell receptor beta chain. The data stem from a study of T cell responses to AZD1222 COVID-19 vaccine. Generated by immunoSEQ multiplex PCR, the TCRdb table keeps only in-frame clones and is missing some. The data show roughly 100,000 clones, approximately 88% seen once. The CDR3 covers 13 residues. Germline loops: CDR1 MGHRA, CDR2 YSYEKL. Trimming removed 2 bases from V and 10 bases from J; junction bases left unmatched: 7. The sequence was collected from an adult in good health. Here the sequenced sample was peripheral blood, taken on day 0 of AZD1222 vaccination. The genes are TRBV4-1 and TRBJ1-1; 7 nucleotides agree with TRBD1. The CDR3 bases are TGCGCCAGCAGCCAACCCGACAGGGAGAGAGCTTTCTTT. Translating it yields CASSQPDRERAFF.